One and the same sample provided the 21 T cell receptor beta chains below, sequenced in a study of T-cell memory formation after mild COVID-19. TCRdb reanalysed the 5' RACE reads using MiXCR and keeps one entry per CDR3 protein. The repertoire holds under 250,000 distinct CDR3 sequences, 15% seen once, with 2% to 2.5% in the top ten. The specimen sequenced was PBMCs or a T cell subset sorted from them (not recorded which). These receptors were taken from an adult woman who had mild COVID-19 (a few samples of this study predate the infection). Cell type and time point are not known.

The chain couples TRBV4-1 to TRBJ1-3; D unresolved. Germline assignment: CDR1 MGHRA and CDR2 YSYEKL. This CDR3 spans 14 amino acids. Deletions cut 3 bases from V and 7 bases from J, with 13 bases between. The CDR3 is CASSQPTRANTIYF. DNA of the CDR3: TGCGCCAGCAGCCAGCCGACAAGAGCGAACACCATATATTTT.

This sequence joins TRBV5-1 and TRBJ2-7; 7 positions match TRBD1. This CDR3 has 15 amino acids. Unmatched junction bases numbered 10, after V lost 5 bases and J lost 2 bases. The V gene's germline CDR1 is SGHRS and CDR2 YFSETQ. The CDR3 DNA sequence: TGCGCCAGCAGGGACTTACAGGGGCCGGCCTACGAGCAGTACTTC. Residues: CASRDLQGPAYEQYF.

This chain joins TRBV27 and TRBJ1-2, with D maybe TRBD1 (5 bases). The CDR3 totals 13 residues. Germline V gene data show CDR1 as MNHEY and CDR2 as SMNVEV (reference sequence). V was trimmed by 4 bases and J by 5 bases, leaving 11 bases between them. The CDR3 coding sequence is TGTGCCAGCAGTTGGGACCCGGGGTATGGCTACACCTTC. It yields the protein CASSWDPGYGYTF.

This rearrangement joins TRBV29-1 to TRBJ1-2; D is possibly TRBD1 (6 bases). Deletions cut 6 bases from V and 7 bases from J, with 12 bases between. CDR1 is SQVTM, CDR2 ANQGSEA, per germline. The CDR3 sequence is 11 residues long. In DNA form, the CDR3 reads TGCAGCGTCCACAAAGGGGGTGGCTACACCTTC. This gives the protein CSVHKGGGYTF.

This clonotype was counted only a few times. The genes are TRBV7-9 and TRBJ1-2, with 7 bases lining up with TRBD1. V lost 8 bases to trimming and J lost 7 bases; unmatched junction nucleotides: 13. The CDR3 is 14 residues long. Germline-derived CDR1 and CDR2 are SEHNR and FQNEAQ (reference sequence). The CDR3 DNA follows: TGTGCCAGCGGAGCGGACAGGTTTGGGGCTGGCTACACCTTC. Its translation is CASGADRFGAGYTF.

V is TRBV20-1 and J is TRBJ2-7; 11 bases fit TRBD2. The CDR3 has 15 residues. With 0 bases clipped from V and 3 bases from J, the junction kept 4 bases outside the gene matches. The germline gives CDR1 DFQATT, CDR2 SNEGSKA (reference sequence). The CDR3 nucleotides read TGCAGTGCTAGAGACCAGACTAGCGGGAACTACGAGCAGTACTTC. This sequence encodes CSARDQTSGNYEQYF.

V gene TRBV7-2 combines with J gene TRBJ2-7; 11 bases line up with TRBD2. The ends lost 1 base at V and 4 bases at J; junction bases unmatched: 3. The germline V gene encodes CDR1 SGHTA and CDR2 FQGNSA. CDR3 size: 15 residues. DNA of the CDR3: TGTGCCAGCAGCTTAGGGCTAGCGGGGGGATACGAGCAGTACTTC. It codes for CASSLGLAGGYEQYF.

The chain is built from TRBV7-3 and TRBJ2-1; 9 nucleotides agree with TRBD1. The CDR3 is made up of 13 amino acids. J was trimmed by 9 bases and V by 7 bases; bases with no gene match: 7. CDR1 SGHTA and CDR2 FQGTGA come from the germline V gene. The chain's CDR3 is CASTVRQGGEQFF. For the CDR3, the DNA is TGTGCCAGCACCGTGAGACAGGGGGGTGAGCAGTTCTTC.

The CDR3: CASSMTAMNTEAFF. In nucleotides, the CDR3 is TGTGCCAGTAGTATGACAGCCATGAACACTGAAGCTTTCTTT. The chain combines TRBV19 with TRBJ1-1; D perhaps matches TRBD1 (5 bases). Per the germline V gene, CDR1 is LNHDA and CDR2 is SQIVND (reference sequence). The CDR3 covers 14 residues. V lost 3 bases to trimming and J lost 0 bases, with 8 bases between them. Drawing the rest from reference TRBV19 and TRBJ1-1, the complete variable domain is DGGITQSPKYLFRKEGQNVTLSCEQNLNHDAMYWYRQDPGQGLRLIYYSQIVNDFQKGDIAEGYSVSREKKESFPLTVTSAQKNPTAFYLCASSMTAMNTEAFFGQGTRLTVV.

This clonotype was counted only a few times. CDR3 region: CASSLEGGTGGGYTF. The CDR3 DNA reads TGTGCCAGCAGCTTAGAAGGAGGGACAGGGGGAGGCTACACCTTC. The chain employs TRBV11-2 and TRBJ1-2; TRBD1 agrees at 11 bases. The germline gives CDR1 SGHAT, CDR2 FQNNGV. The junction had 5 bases not matched to a gene; V was cut back by 0 bases and J by 8 bases. This CDR3 is built from 15 residues.

This clonotype came up a few times. V gene TRBV7-3 combines with J gene TRBJ2-5; maybe TRBD1 (5 bases). The V end lost 2 bases, the J end lost 5 bases, and 21 bases lay between the germline ends. Germline loops: CDR1 SGHTA, CDR2 FQGTGA. The CDR3 is made up of 17 amino acids. In DNA, the CDR3 is TGTGCCAGCAGCTTATCTCGCGTGGCAGGGATCGGCGAGACCCAGTACTTC. The encoded protein is CASSLSRVAGIGETQYF.

This clonotype was detected a few times. The chain combines TRBV3-1 with TRBJ2-7, with a weak D call TRBD1 (5 bases). CDR3 length equals 15 residues. Trimming removed 2 bases at V and 0 bases at J, with 11 bases between. Per germline, CDR1 LGHDT and CDR2 YNNKEL (reference sequence). This CDR3 is CASSQRTHVSYEQYF. The CDR3 nucleotides read TGTGCCAGCAGCCAAAGGACACACGTCTCCTACGAGCAGTACTTC.

This clonotype was found a few times. The chain combines TRBV7-2 with TRBJ2-1, with 7 bases that match TRBD2. V shed 4 bases, J shed 10 bases, and the junction held 16 bases outside the gene matches. In germline, CDR1 is SGHTA, CDR2 FQGNSA. The CDR3 length is 16 residues. DNA for the CDR3: TGTGCCAGCAGCTCATACATCGGGCTAGCGGCGGGGGAGCAGTTCTTC. This sequence encodes CASSSYIGLAAGEQFF.

The rearrangement links TRBV11-2 to TRBJ1-6; D remains unclear. The germline V and J ends were trimmed by 3 bases and 7 bases, with 7 bases remaining between them. This CDR3 is 13 amino acids long. Germline V gene sequence: CDR1 SGHAT, CDR2 FQNNGV. The CDR3 nucleotides are TGTGCCAGCAGCTTCTCAGGAAATTCACCCCTCCACTTT. It yields the protein CASSFSGNSPLHF.

This chain joins TRBV6-5 and TRBJ2-5, with 7 bases lining up with TRBD1. Germline trimming cut 0 bases from V and 5 bases from J; bases unmatched to any gene: 3. This CDR3 region has 14 residues. CDR1 and CDR2 from the germline V gene are MNHEY and SVGAGI. The CDR3 bases are TGTGCCAGCAGTTACTCGGCCAGGGGGGAGACCCAGTACTTC. Protein product: CASSYSARGETQYF.

The rearrangement joins TRBV25-1 to TRBJ1-2; D not certain. In germline, CDR1 is MGHDK, CDR2 SYGVNS. CDR3 length: 14 amino acids. The V and J ends lost 6 bases and 4 bases respectively, with 15 bases between them. For the CDR3, the DNA is TGTGCCAGCAGGGGAGGCGGCCGAGGCTATGGCTACACCTTC. It encodes CASRGGGRGYGYTF.

V gene TRBV12-3 or TRBV12-4 combines with J gene TRBJ2-1; D remains ambiguous. The CDR3 totals 12 residues. V was pared by 6 bases and J by 5 bases, with 8 bases between. Here the CDR3 DNA reads TGTGCCAGCAGACAGAGAGACAATGAGCAGTTCTTC. It specifies CASRQRDNEQFF.

The genes are TRBV6-6 and TRBJ2-2; TRBD2 matches 9 bases. CDR3 length: 14 residues. Germline CDR1 and CDR2: MNHNY and SVGAGI (reference sequence). V lost 6 bases to trimming and J lost 7 bases; unmatched junction nucleotides: 6. CDR3 in DNA: TGTGCCAGCAGGGATAGCGGGAGTATCGGGGAGCTGTTTTTT. Protein product: CASRDSGSIGELFF.

This clonotype was found a few times. Here the CDR3 DNA reads TGTGCCAGCAGTTACACCACAGCCCTCCGGTCACCCCTCCACTTT. Translating gives CASSYTTALRSPLHF. The rearrangement links TRBV6-5 to TRBJ1-6; D uncertain. V dropped 2 bases and J dropped 10 bases, with 15 bases sitting between them. The germline V gene encodes CDR1 MNHEY and CDR2 SVGAGI. The CDR3 is 15 amino acids.

The chain links TRBV15 to TRBJ2-2; weak D call: TRBD1 (6 bases). This CDR3 has 17 amino acids. V was clipped by 4 bases and J by 1 base, with 16 bases between them. Germline CDR1 reads LNHNV; CDR2 reads YYDKDF (reference sequence). The CDR3 is CATSKHLPGQNTGELFF. Here the CDR3 DNA reads TGTGCCACCAGCAAGCACCTCCCGGGACAGAACACCGGGGAGCTGTTTTTT.

This clonotype was observed a few times. The chain recombines TRBV29-1 with TRBJ1-1, with unresolved D. This CDR3 region has 10 residues. Per the germline V gene, CDR1 is SQVTM and CDR2 is ANQGSEA. With 4 bases removed from V and 11 bases from J, the gap between germline ends came to 11 bases. Here the CDR3 DNA reads TGCAGCGTTGGTGGACTAGAGGCTTTCTTT. Translated: CSVGGLEAFF.